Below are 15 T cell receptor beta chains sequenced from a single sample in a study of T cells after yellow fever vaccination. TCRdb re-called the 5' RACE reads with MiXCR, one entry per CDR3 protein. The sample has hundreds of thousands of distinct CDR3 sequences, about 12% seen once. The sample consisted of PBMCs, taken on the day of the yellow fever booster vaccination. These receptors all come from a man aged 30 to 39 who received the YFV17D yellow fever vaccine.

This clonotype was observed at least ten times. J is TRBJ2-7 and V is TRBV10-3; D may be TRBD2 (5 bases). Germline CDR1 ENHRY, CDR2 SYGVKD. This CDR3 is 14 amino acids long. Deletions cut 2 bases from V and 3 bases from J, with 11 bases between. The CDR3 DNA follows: TGTGCCATCAGTGAGGCCCGGGAACTCTACGAGCAGTACTTC. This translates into CAISEARELYEQYF.

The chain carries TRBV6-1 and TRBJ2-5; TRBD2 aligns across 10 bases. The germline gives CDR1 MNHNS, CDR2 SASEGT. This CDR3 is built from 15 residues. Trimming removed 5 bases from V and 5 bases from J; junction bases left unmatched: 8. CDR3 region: CASSKEREGQETQYF. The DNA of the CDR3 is TGTGCCAGCAGTAAGGAGCGGGAGGGCCAGGAGACCCAGTACTTC.

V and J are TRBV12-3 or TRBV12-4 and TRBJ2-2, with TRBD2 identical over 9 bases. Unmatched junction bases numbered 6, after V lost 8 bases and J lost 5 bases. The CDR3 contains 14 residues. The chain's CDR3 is CASGTSLGTGELFF. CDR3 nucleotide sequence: TGTGCCAGCGGGACTAGCCTGGGGACCGGGGAGCTGTTTTTT.

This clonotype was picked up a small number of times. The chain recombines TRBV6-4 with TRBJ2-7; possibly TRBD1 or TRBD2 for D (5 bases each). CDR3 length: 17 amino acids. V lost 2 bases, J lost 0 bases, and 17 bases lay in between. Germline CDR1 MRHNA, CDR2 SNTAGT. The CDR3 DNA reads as TGTGCCAGCAGTGACATCCGGGACCAGGGCGCCTCCTACGAGCAGTACTTC. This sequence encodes CASSDIRDQGASYEQYF.

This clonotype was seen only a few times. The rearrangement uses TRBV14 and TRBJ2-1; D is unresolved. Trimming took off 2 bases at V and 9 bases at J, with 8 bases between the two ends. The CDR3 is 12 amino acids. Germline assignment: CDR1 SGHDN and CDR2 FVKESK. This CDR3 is CASSQLPGEQFF. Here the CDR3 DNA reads TGTGCCAGCAGCCAACTCCCCGGTGAGCAGTTCTTC. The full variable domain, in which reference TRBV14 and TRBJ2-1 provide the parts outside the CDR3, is EAGVTQFPSHSVIEKGQTVTLRCDPISGHDNLYWYRRVMGKEIKFLLHFVKESKQDESGMPNNRFLAERTGGTYSTLKVQPAELEDSGVYFCASSQLPGEQFFGPGTRLTVL.

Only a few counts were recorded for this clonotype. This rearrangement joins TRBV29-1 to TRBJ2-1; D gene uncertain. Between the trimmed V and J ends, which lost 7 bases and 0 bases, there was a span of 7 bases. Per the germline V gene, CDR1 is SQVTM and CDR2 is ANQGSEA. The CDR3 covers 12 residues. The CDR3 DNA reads TGCAGCGCGGGTAGCTCCTACAATGAGCAGTTCTTC. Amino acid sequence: CSAGSSYNEQFF.

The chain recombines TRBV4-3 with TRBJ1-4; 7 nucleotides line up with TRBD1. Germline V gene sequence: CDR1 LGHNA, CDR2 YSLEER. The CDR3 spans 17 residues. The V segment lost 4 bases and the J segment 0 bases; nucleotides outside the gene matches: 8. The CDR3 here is CASSPTGVSATNEKLFF. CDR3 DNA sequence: TGCGCCAGCAGCCCAACAGGGGTTTCGGCAACTAATGAAAAACTGTTTTTT.

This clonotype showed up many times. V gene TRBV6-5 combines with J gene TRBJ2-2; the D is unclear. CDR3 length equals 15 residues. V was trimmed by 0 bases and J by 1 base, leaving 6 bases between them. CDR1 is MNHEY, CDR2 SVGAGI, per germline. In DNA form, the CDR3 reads TGTGCCAGCAGTTACTCGCGGAAGAACACCGGGGAGCTGTTTTTT. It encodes CASSYSRKNTGELFF.

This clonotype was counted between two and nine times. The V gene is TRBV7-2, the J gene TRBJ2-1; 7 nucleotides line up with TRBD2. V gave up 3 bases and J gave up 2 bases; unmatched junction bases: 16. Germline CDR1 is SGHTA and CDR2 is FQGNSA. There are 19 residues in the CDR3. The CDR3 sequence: CASSLPTSERDPPYNEQFF. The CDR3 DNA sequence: TGTGCCAGCAGCTTGCCTACCTCCGAGCGGGATCCCCCCTACAATGAGCAGTTCTTC.

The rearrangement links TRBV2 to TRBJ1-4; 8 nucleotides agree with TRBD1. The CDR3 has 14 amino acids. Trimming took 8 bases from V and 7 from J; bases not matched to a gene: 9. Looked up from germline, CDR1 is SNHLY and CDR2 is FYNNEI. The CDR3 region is CASSSQGALEKLFF. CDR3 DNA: TGTGCCAGCTCCTCGCAGGGGGCGCTTGAAAAACTGTTTTTT.

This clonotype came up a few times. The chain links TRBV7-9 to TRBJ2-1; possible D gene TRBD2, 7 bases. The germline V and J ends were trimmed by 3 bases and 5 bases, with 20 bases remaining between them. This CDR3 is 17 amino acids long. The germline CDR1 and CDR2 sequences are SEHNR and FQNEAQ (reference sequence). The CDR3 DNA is TGTGCCAGCAGCTTCCTACGGGGCGGGGGCAGCGACAATGAGCAGTTCTTC. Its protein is CASSFLRGGGSDNEQFF.

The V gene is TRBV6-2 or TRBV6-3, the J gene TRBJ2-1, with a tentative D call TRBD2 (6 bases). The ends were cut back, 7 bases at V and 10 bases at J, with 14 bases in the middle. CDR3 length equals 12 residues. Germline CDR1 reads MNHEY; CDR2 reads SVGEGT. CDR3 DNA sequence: TGTGCCAGCAAGGCTGGAGGGGTAGAGCAGTTCTTC. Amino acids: CASKAGGVEQFF.

The CDR3 DNA reads TGTGCCAGCAGCGCGGGGGGGTGGGACTGGCGGACCCAGTACTTC. This gives the protein CASSAGGWDWRTQYF. The chain uses TRBV5-4 and TRBJ2-5, with 9 nucleotides matching TRBD2. Germline trimming cut 4 bases from V and 7 bases from J; bases unmatched to any gene: 11. The CDR3 is made up of 15 amino acids. The germline gives CDR1 SGHNT, CDR2 YYREEE (reference sequence).

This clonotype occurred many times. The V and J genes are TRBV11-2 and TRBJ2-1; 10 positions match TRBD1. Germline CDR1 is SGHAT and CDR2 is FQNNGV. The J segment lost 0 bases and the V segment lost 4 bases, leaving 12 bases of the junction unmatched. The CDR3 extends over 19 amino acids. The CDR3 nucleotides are TGTGCCAGCAGCTCTCCAGGGGACAGGGGTTCTTACTCCTACAATGAGCAGTTCTTC. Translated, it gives CASSSPGDRGSYSYNEQFF.

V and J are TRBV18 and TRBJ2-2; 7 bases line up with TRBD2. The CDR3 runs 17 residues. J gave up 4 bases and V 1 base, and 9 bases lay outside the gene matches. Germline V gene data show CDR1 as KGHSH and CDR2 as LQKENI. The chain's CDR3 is CASSPRVLAETTGELFF. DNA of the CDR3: TGTGCCAGCTCACCACGAGTTCTAGCGGAAACCACCGGGGAGCTGTTTTTT.